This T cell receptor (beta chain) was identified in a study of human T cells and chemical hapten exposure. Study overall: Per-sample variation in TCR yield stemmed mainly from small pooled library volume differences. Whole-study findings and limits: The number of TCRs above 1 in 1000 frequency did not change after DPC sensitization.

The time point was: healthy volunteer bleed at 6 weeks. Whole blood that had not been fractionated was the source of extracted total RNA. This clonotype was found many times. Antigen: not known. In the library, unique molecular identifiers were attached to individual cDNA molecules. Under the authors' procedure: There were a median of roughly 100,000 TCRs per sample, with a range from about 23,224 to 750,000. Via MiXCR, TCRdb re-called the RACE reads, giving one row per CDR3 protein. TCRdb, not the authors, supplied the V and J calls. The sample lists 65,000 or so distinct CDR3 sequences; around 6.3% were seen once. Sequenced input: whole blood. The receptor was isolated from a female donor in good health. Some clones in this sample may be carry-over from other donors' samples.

CDR3 DNA: TGCAGTGCTAGAGTTCGGGAGACCCAGTACTTC. It specifies CSARVRETQYF. V is TRBV20-1 and J is TRBJ2-5; D unclear. Trimming removed 1 base at V and 5 bases at J, with 5 bases between. From germline, CDR1 is DFQATT and CDR2 SNEGSKA (reference sequence). The CDR3 is 11 amino acids.